These T cell receptor beta chains were read from a single sample in a study of metastatic and nonmetastatic thyroid tumors. From the PCR reads, TCRdb re-called clones with MiXCR. Among 37,000 or so clones listed, about 15% were seen once. The sequenced sample was blood. The origin of the receptors is a male donor with papillary thyroid cancer or a benign thyroid nodule (not recorded which). Some clones in this sample may be carry-over from other donors' samples. Each CDR3 is given with its conserved first and last residue. The D gene is left open where the match is weak. The size field is filled for only some rows; it gives once, few, many or a size class.

>-|TRBD2|TRBJ2-7|TRBV6-6
TGTGCCAGCAGTTACCTCGGACTAGTAATGGACTACGAGCAGTACTTC
CASSYLGLVMDYEQYF
>many|-|TRBJ1-2|TRBV6-8
TGTGCCAGCAGTCCGCGGGGGGGGGCGCGTCACTATGGCTACACCTTC
CASSPRGGARHYGYTF
>many|TRBD2|TRBJ2-2|TRBV4-2
TGTGCCAGCAGCCAGGGGACTAGCGGGGGGGCGGTCGGGGAGCTGTTTTTT
CASSQGTSGGAVGELFF
>few|-|TRBJ2-3|TRBV2
TGTGCCAGCAGACTGAGGGAGAGCAAAGATAAGCAGTATTTT
CASRLRESKDKQYF
>many|TRBD2|TRBJ2-1|TRBV9
TGTGCCAGCAGCTCCAGCGGGGGGCTTAATGAGCAGTTCTTC
CASSSSGGLNEQFF
>many|-|TRBJ1-2|TRBV29-1
TGCAGCGTCGAGACTGGCGGCTACACCTTC
CSVETGGYTF
>many|-|TRBJ2-2|TRBV20-1
TGCAGTGCAAGCGCACACGACGAAACTAACACCGGGGAGCTGTTTTTT
CSASAHDETNTGELFF
>many|-|TRBJ2-1|TRBV2
TGTGCCAGCAGGCTGGGGTTTTCGGGCAATGAGCAGTTCTTC
CASRLGFSGNEQFF
>few|-|TRBJ1-4|TRBV12-3/TRBV12-4
TGTGCCAGCAGTTTAGACCCGGCTGAAAAACTGTTTTTT
CASSLDPAEKLFF
>-|-|TRBJ1-1|TRBV20-1
TGCAGTGCTAGGGACCCCGTGAGAGAGGGGAGGGATTTCTTT
CSARDPVREGRDFF
>many|TRBD1|TRBJ2-1|TRBV11-3
TGTGCCAGCAGCTCCCGGGACAGTGGCTCCTACAATGAGCAGTTCTTC
CASSSRDSGSYNEQFF
>-|TRBD1|TRBJ2-1|TRBV6-1
TGTGTAGGTGGGACAGGGGCAGGGGCTGACTTCAATGAGCAGTTCTTC
CVGGTGAGADFNEQFF
>few|TRBD1|TRBJ1-2|TRBV6-5
TGTGCCAGCAGTTACTCGACAGGGGTAGGAACCTATGGCTACACCTTC
CASSYSTGVGTYGYTF
>-|-|TRBJ2-5|TRBV20-1
TGCAGTGCCACGGAAGGTGTTGGGACCCAGTACTTC
CSATEGVGTQYF
>many|-|TRBJ2-1|TRBV29-1
TGCAGCGTTGAGTCTTCCTCCTACAATGAGCAGTTCTTC
CSVESSSYNEQFF
>-|-|TRBJ1-5|TRBV19
TGTGCCAGTAGTTTAGAGGGGCGACAGTTTCATAGCAATCAGCCCCAGCATTTT
CASSLEGRQFHSNQPQHF
>many|TRBD2|TRBJ2-1|TRBV25-1
TGTGCCAGCAGTGAACAGACTAGCGGGATATACAATGAGCAGTTCTTC
CASSEQTSGIYNEQFF
>many|-|TRBJ2-3|TRBV24-1
TGTGCCACCAGTGACGCAGCCTCCACAGATACGCAGTATTTT
CATSDAASTDTQYF
>many|-|TRBJ1-5|TRBV5-8
TGTGCCAGCAAACAAGGACAGCCCCGCAATCAGCCCCAGCATTTT
CASKQGQPRNQPQHF
>many|-|TRBJ2-3|TRBV11-2
TGTGCCAGCAGCTTAGTTTGGGCGGAAAGCACAGATACGCAGTATTTT
CASSLVWAESTDTQYF
>many|-|TRBJ1-6|TRBV7-9
TGTGCCAGCAGCTTAGAGGGAGGATATAATTCACCCCTCCACTTT
CASSLEGGYNSPLHF
>many|TRBD2|TRBJ2-1|TRBV7-7
TGTGCTAGCAGCTCAGGGACTAGCGGGGCCTTCAATGAGCAGTTCTTC
CASSSGTSGAFNEQFF
>-|-|TRBJ2-3|TRBV2
TGTGCCAGCAGTAGCGGCACAGATACGCAGTATTTT
CASSSGTDTQYF
>many|-|TRBJ2-7|TRBV20-1
TGCAGTGCTAGAGACAGAGCCTCCTACGAGCAGTACTTC
CSARDRASYEQYF
>-|TRBD1|TRBJ2-2|TRBV19
TGTGCCAGTATCTATATGGGATTAAAGGTAGACAGGGTGAAGTCGGCCGGGGAGCTGTTTTTT
CASIYMGLKVDRVKSAGELFF
>many|TRBD2|TRBJ2-1|TRBV6-2/TRBV6-3
TGTGCCAGCACCACGGGGGGTGGGTACAATGAGCAGTTCTTC
CASTTGGGYNEQFF
>many|-|TRBJ2-1|TRBV4-1
TGCGCCAGCAGCCGCCTCGGGAGTTCCTACAATGAGCAGTTCTTC
CASSRLGSSYNEQFF
>many|TRBD2|TRBJ2-1|TRBV12-3/TRBV12-4
TGTGCCAGCAGTTTCTTAGCGGGCGACTCCTACAATGAGCAGTTCTTC
CASSFLAGDSYNEQFF
>-|TRBD2|TRBJ2-2|TRBV7-9
TGTGCCAGCAGCTTATCTAGCGGGAACGGGGAGCTGTTTTTT
CASSLSSGNGELFF
>many|TRBD2|TRBJ2-7|TRBV2
TGTGCCAGCGCAGCGGGAGGTTCCTACGAGCAGTACTTC
CASAAGGSYEQYF
>-|TRBD2|TRBJ2-1|TRBV4-2
TGTGCCAGCAGCCAGGGACTAGCGGGAGTTGATGAGCAGTTCTTT
CASSQGLAGVDEQFF
>many|TRBD1|TRBJ1-1|TRBV7-9
TGTGCCAGCAGCTTACTGACAGGGGCTGAAGCTTTCTTT
CASSLLTGAEAFF
>once|-|TRBJ1-5|TRBV19
TGTGCCAGTAGTATAGTAGGGGGTAGCAATCAGCCCCAGCATTTT
CASSIVGGSNQPQHF
>-|TRBD2|TRBJ2-7|TRBV19
TGTGCCAGTAGCTCCCCGGGACTAGCGGGGCAAGCCTACGAGCAGTACTTC
CASSSPGLAGQAYEQYF
>-|TRBD2|TRBJ2-1|TRBV5-1
TGCGCCAGCAGCTTGCCCCTGTCGGGGGGTGTCTACAATGAGCAGTTCTTC
CASSLPLSGGVYNEQFF
>many|TRBD2|TRBJ2-1|TRBV10-2
TGCGCCAGCAGTGAAGCGCTAGCGGGAGGAGGGGAGCAGTTCTTC
CASSEALAGGGEQFF
>-|-|TRBJ2-2|TRBV20-1
TGCAGTGCTCCCGGACATGGCGCGAACACCGTGGAGCTGTTTTTT
CSAPGHGANTVELFF
>medium-sized|-|TRBJ2-1|TRBV19
TGTGCCAGTAGTATATACGCCCAGCGGAACAATGAGCAGTTCTTC
CASSIYAQRNNEQFF
>many|-|TRBJ2-7|TRBV12-3/TRBV12-4
TGTGCCAGCAGTTTCGGGGGGCCTGACTACGAGCAGTACTTC
CASSFGGPDYEQYF
>many|TRBD1|TRBJ1-3|TRBV5-1
TGCGCCAGCAGAGGGACAGGTCGTGGAAACACCATATATTTT
CASRGTGRGNTIYF
>many|-|TRBJ1-1|TRBV5-6
TGTGCCAGCAGCTTTCCGGGGCCTAACACTGAAGCTTTCTTT
CASSFPGPNTEAFF
>-|TRBD2|TRBJ2-5|TRBV4-1
TGCGCCAGCAGCCACCCAGGACTAGCGGGGGGGCCTGGGCGAGAGACCCAGTACTTC
CASSHPGLAGGPGRETQYF